A single sample is the source of the 19 T cell receptor beta chains below, sequenced in a study of OX40 agonist ivuxolimab in advanced cancers. Assay: immunoSEQ multiplex PCR; the TCRdb copy retains only in-frame clones and omits some. This table has about 53,000 clones, approximately 90% appearing once. The sample consisted of CD4+ or CD8+ T cells sorted from blood, taken in a trial of the OX40 agonist ivuxolimab. The origin of the receptors is an adult with an advanced solid tumor such as melanoma, head and neck, liver or kidney cancer.

This sequence joins TRBV7-2 and TRBJ2-3; no clear D gene. CDR3 length equals 15 residues. V was trimmed by 4 bases and J by 6 bases, leaving 17 bases between them. CDR1 and CDR2 from the germline V gene are SGHTA and FQGNSA. CDR3 sequence reads: CASSSSRNLRDTQYF. CDR3 coding DNA: TGTGCCAGCAGCTCCTCTAGGAACCTCCGGGATACGCAGTATTTT.

This sequence joins TRBV7-8 and TRBJ2-7, with a possible D match to TRBD1 (6 bases). CDR1 is SGHVS and CDR2 is FQNEAQ in the germline V gene. Trimming took 5 bases from V and 7 from J, leaving 12 bases between them. CDR3 length: 12 residues. The CDR3 loop is CASSPTGIEQYF. The CDR3 DNA follows: TGTGCCAGCAGCCCAACAGGGATTGAGCAGTACTTC.

The chain combines TRBV5-4 with TRBJ1-4, with D unresolved. Trimming removed 0 bases at V and 3 bases at J, with 9 bases between. The CDR3 loop spans 15 amino acids. Germline CDR1 and CDR2: SGHNT and YYREEE (reference sequence). CDR3 residues: CASSLAGAANEKLFF. CDR3 coding DNA: TGTGCCAGCAGCTTGGCGGGAGCGGCTAATGAAAAACTGTTTTTT.

This rearrangement joins TRBV18 to TRBJ2-5; no reliable D call. CDR3 length equals 12 residues. The germline V and J ends were trimmed by 3 bases and 2 bases, with 4 bases remaining between them. Germline V CDR1 and CDR2: KGHSH, LQKENI. The CDR3 spells CASSPSQETQYF. DNA for the CDR3: TGTGCCAGCTCACCGTCACAAGAGACCCAGTACTTC.

The chain couples TRBV4-3 to TRBJ1-6; D not certain. Trimming took off 2 bases at V and 9 bases at J, with 14 bases between the two ends. The CDR3 spans 15 residues. Germline V gene lookup returns CDR1 LGHNA and CDR2 YSLEER. The CDR3 region has the DNA TGCGCCAGCAGCCAAAGTCACACCGGAGTTTCACCCCTCCACTTT. Its protein is CASSQSHTGVSPLHF.

The V gene is TRBV19, the J gene TRBJ1-4, with TRBD1 matching over 10 bases. CDR1 and CDR2 (germline): LNHDA, SQIVND (reference sequence). J lost 5 bases, V lost 6 bases, and 3 bases had no gene match. The CDR3 covers 14 residues. The CDR3 reads CASRKGQGNEKLFF. As DNA, the CDR3 is TGTGCCAGTAGGAAGGGACAGGGGAATGAAAAACTGTTTTTT.

V usage is TRBV7-9 and J usage is TRBJ2-7, with D perhaps TRBD1 (6 bases). Germline V CDR1 and CDR2: SEHNR, FQNEAQ (reference sequence). V was shortened by 3 bases and J by 0 bases, with 15 bases between the two germline ends. The CDR3 runs 16 residues. The CDR3 protein is CASSLAQGPGSYEQYF. CDR3 nucleotides: TGTGCCAGCAGCTTGGCACAGGGTCCTGGCTCCTACGAGCAGTACTTC.

The rearrangement joins TRBV13 to TRBJ2-3; 10 bases align to TRBD1. Trimming cost V 6 bases and J 3 bases; bases outside gene matches: 6. The CDR3 covers 15 residues. Germline assignment: CDR1 PRHDT and CDR2 FYEKMQ (reference sequence). CDR3 sequence reads: CASRTGGEVTDTQYF. The CDR3 DNA reads TGTGCCAGCAGGACAGGGGGCGAAGTTACAGATACGCAGTATTTT.

V and J are TRBV6-5 and TRBJ1-2; D remains unclear. The CDR3 runs to 11 residues. Germline assignment: CDR1 MNHEY and CDR2 SVGAGI. Deletions cut 4 bases from V and 8 bases from J, with 8 bases between. The CDR3 protein is CASSSGSGYTF. CDR3 nucleotide sequence: TGTGCCAGCAGTTCAGGAAGCGGCTACACCTTC.

This sequence joins TRBV6-1 and TRBJ1-1; D is unclear. Germline V lookup: CDR1 MNHNS, CDR2 SASEGT. The CDR3 covers 14 residues. With 4 bases removed from V and 3 bases from J, the gap between germline ends came to 12 bases. The CDR3 bases are TGTGCCAGCAGTGTTACGAGATCAGACACTGAAGCTTTCTTT. It yields the protein CASSVTRSDTEAFF.

This chain joins TRBV29-1 and TRBJ2-5, with D possibly being TRBD1 (5 bases). V gave up 3 bases and J gave up 9 bases, with 11 bases separating them. Germline assignment: CDR1 SQVTM and CDR2 ANQGSEA. The CDR3 sequence is 11 residues long. CDR3 region: CSVDPEGAQYF. The CDR3 nucleotides are TGCAGCGTTGATCCGGAAGGGGCCCAGTACTTC.

The rearrangement links TRBV19 to TRBJ1-5; no reliable D call. Trimming removed 6 bases at V and 6 bases at J, with 18 bases between. Germline CDR1 and CDR2: LNHDA and SQIVND (reference sequence). The CDR3 contains 15 residues. The CDR3 region is CASSPSRSPGQPQHF. For the CDR3, the DNA is TGTGCCAGTAGCCCCTCCCGGTCTCCGGGTCAGCCCCAGCATTTT.

The table lists this clone with a count of one. The gene calls are TRBV6-4 and TRBJ1-2; D is possibly TRBD1 (6 bases). CDR1 and CDR2 from the germline V gene are MRHNA and SNTAGT. Trimming cost V 6 bases and J 8 bases, with 16 bases left between them. This CDR3 has 13 amino acids. CDR3 sequence (DNA): TGTGCCAGCAGGATTACAGGGAAGACGGGCTACACCTTC. Its protein is CASRITGKTGYTF.

The gene calls are TRBV30 and TRBJ2-1; 7 bases are a match to TRBD2. V was pared by 5 bases and J by 10 bases, with 2 bases of the junction left unmatched. Looked up from germline, CDR1 is GTSNPN and CDR2 is SVGIG (reference sequence). This CDR3 comprises 10 residues. The CDR3 DNA follows: TGTGCCTGGGGGCGGGGGGAGCAGTTCTTC. Its translation is CAWGRGEQFF.

This sequence joins TRBV2 and TRBJ1-1; 11 positions agree with TRBD1. V lost 6 bases, J lost 2 bases, and 11 bases stayed unmatched. CDR1 SNHLY and CDR2 FYNNEI come from the germline V gene. The CDR3 extends over 17 amino acids. Here the CDR3 DNA reads TGTGCCAGCAGCCCAAGGACAGGGGGCTTTTTTAACACTGAAGCTTTCTTT. Translation gives CASSPRTGGFFNTEAFF.

The chain couples TRBV28 to TRBJ2-3, with TRBD1 matching over 9 bases. Germline lookup yields CDR1 MDHEN and CDR2 SYDVKM. The CDR3 is made up of 15 amino acids. V lost 4 bases to trimming and J lost 6 bases; unmatched junction nucleotides: 8. This CDR3 reads CASSSGNRGRDTQYF. CDR3 sequence (DNA): TGTGCCAGCAGTTCGGGAAACAGGGGGCGCGATACGCAGTATTTT.

The rearrangement joins TRBV6-1 to TRBJ2-3; no firm D call. The CDR3 covers 14 residues. Germline V lookup: CDR1 MNHNS, CDR2 SASEGT. Trimming stripped 8 bases from V and 5 bases from J, with 17 bases between. In DNA form, the CDR3 reads TGTGCCAGCGGGCCTGGGGTGGGTCGAGATACGCAGTATTTT. Translation: CASGPGVGRDTQYF.

The V gene is TRBV27, the J gene TRBJ2-3, with 9 bases lining up with TRBD2. The CDR3 is 18 amino acids. With 1 base clipped from V and 5 bases from J, the junction kept 13 bases outside the gene matches. Germline loops: CDR1 MNHEY, CDR2 SMNVEV (reference sequence). The CDR3 DNA sequence: TGTGCCAGCAGTTTATGGGGTAGCGGGGGAAATTTAAAAGATACGCAGTATTTT. Translating gives CASSLWGSGGNLKDTQYF.

Here the CDR3 reads CASSLNPVNTEAFF. The DNA of the CDR3 is TGTGCCAGCAGCTTAAACCCCGTTAACACTGAAGCTTTCTTT. The V call is TRBV5-4, the J call TRBJ1-1; D is ambiguous. The CDR3 totals 14 residues. The germline V and J ends were trimmed by 2 bases and 2 bases, with 10 bases remaining between them. Germline CDR1 SGHNT, CDR2 YYREEE (reference sequence).